This TCR beta chain is from a study of cytomegalovirus exposure and HLA in healthy donors (dated by TCRdb to 2017 to 2019). At the level of the whole study: In an earlier analysis of 587 of the donors, under 300 Gb of sequence data and 95 million to 130 million unique TCR beta sequences from about 190 million T cells were reported. About 280 gigabases of sequencing data and tens of millions of unique TCR sequences were included in an early release covering roughly 600 HLA-typed donors. The genetic ancestry cluster associated with self-reported Caucasian donors included about four fifths of the 398 genotyped donors. The study aimed to test whether cataloging public T cell receptors could reveal signatures of past pathogen exposure. Using immunosequencing, the study profiled T cell repertoires from about 650 subjects and related those repertoires to cytomegalovirus serostatus. A separate validation cohort of roughly 130 different subjects was used in addition to the roughly 640-subject first cohort. High-throughput TCR immunosequencing, statistical association of individual TCRs with disease status, and machine learning were combined to predict cytomegalovirus infection status. In a later analysis, previously published TCR beta repertoires from 500 to 750 donors were re-analyzed and high-resolution HLA genotyping was added so that TCR occurrence patterns could be studied. The later analysis used no new phenotypic data to find candidate immune exposures, relying instead on TCR beta sequences and their occurrence across donors. An earlier analysis of a few hundred of the donors applied high-throughput TCR beta sequencing to assess whether each TCR beta V gene segment acted as functional or pseudogenic. Donor age, sex, ethnicity and CMV serostatus were compiled alongside the repertoire data. In a later genetic analysis, genome-wide SNP genotypes for 398 of the 666 donors were used, and that subset was treated as a discovery cohort. All discovery cohort repertoires had been generated on a single sequencing platform. Class I and class II HLA loci were covered by the typing at four-digit resolution. Typing coverage differed by locus: A, B, C, DRB1 and DQB1 were typed in roughly 629-630 donors, DQA1 in about 560, DPA1 in around 610, and DPB1 in 450 to 480. Four to six DR-DQ haplotypes were handled as single units for association and clustering, since linkage in the cohort was strong. Among about 400 genotyped donors of the cohort, an average of around 250,000 unique TCR beta nucleotide sequences was sequenced per donor, of which 15% to 20% were non-productive. Study-wide conclusions, independent of this receptor: A later analysis found that most CMV-associated TCR beta chains appeared HLA-restricted, with HLA associations seemingly driven largely by CMV exposure. The only immune exposure information available for the cohort was CMV serostatus. A further reported finding was that TCR beta sequences accurately predicted the HLA-A and HLA-B alleles for most subjects in the first cohort. A group of highly shared sequence variants was considered likely to be a technical artifact of the sequencing pipeline. The study gave a list of 150 to 200 TCR beta chains associated with cytomegalovirus. Some IMGT-functional V segments, including TRBV6-2 and TRBV6-3, could not be told apart with the 87-base-pair reads, so those segments were excluded. According to a later analysis, parvovirus B19, influenza, CMV and Epstein-Barr virus appeared linked to several top co-occurrence clusters. Specific HLA alleles were associated with over 15,000 TCR beta sequences at a false discovery rate of 0.05 in a later analysis. Because HLA typing was missing for some donors at each locus, association tests included only the typed subset. The cohort was sequenced for TCR beta chains only, and without alpha or paired-chain data the features that could be detected were limited. A later genetic analysis associated a missense DCLRE1C variant with V-gene and J-gene trimming of TCR beta chains, and an independent cohort replicated the association. Three of the identified cytomegalovirus-associated TCR beta chains were confirmed in vitro to be specific for cytomegalovirus antigens. When HLA alleles, especially DR and DQ, strongly co-occurred, attributing TCR associations to individual alleles was difficult. Approximately 18 rarely observed V segments, including chromosome 9 orphons, were excluded from the earlier analysis of just under 600 of the donors because counts were too low. Correlated functional status among segregating V segments might reflect linkage disequilibrium, but an unknown experimental factor could not be ruled out. Most TCR sequences were observed very rarely across donors, whereas some public TCRs were present in many individuals. In a later analysis, TCR association rates were found to vary across HLA loci, with the most associated TCRs seen for DRB1 alleles and the fewest for HLA-C alleles. It was suggested by the authors that the approach could potentially be generalized to other disease states and immunological phenotypes. Compared with equally common non-associated chains, HLA-associated TCR beta chains in a later analysis were more clonally expanded and had lower generation probabilities. The presence/absence analyses assumed that sequencing depth was roughly uniform across donors, and that assumption may not be true. In an earlier analysis of approximately 600 of the donors, most TCR beta V segments were observed in productive rearrangements about 90% or about 30% of the time, broadly matching IMGT annotations. Cytomegalovirus status was reported to be diagnosed by the classifier with high specificity and sensitivity in both the original and validation cohorts. Compared with the approximately 600-donor mean, donors in an Asian-associated ancestry cluster had fewer N-insertions in productive TCRs, according to a later genetic analysis.

In total, roughly 670 healthy bone marrow donors made up the cohort. At the time of sampling, every cohort member was nominally healthy, though immune exposures that went unrecorded were likely present. The donor tested CMV seropositive and was one of the 289 seropositive cohort members. A peripheral blood sample was collected from each donor, and TCR beta sequencing was performed on peripheral blood mononuclear cells. The Qiagen DNeasy Blood Extraction Kit was used to extract genomic DNA from the blood cell samples. About this clone itself: No antigen is known for it.

To prepare the library, the immunoSEQ multiplex PCR assay was applied. A mixture of 60 forward primers for TCR Vbeta segments and 13 reverse primers for TCR Jbeta segments was used in the multiplex PCR. The CDR3 region of rearranged TCR beta genes was amplified from genomic DNA by a multiplex PCR assay. On the Illumina HiSeq System, the amplified TCR beta libraries were sequenced as 87-base-pair reads. Per the original workflow: A later analysis tallied some 79 million unique TCR beta chains across the approximately 670 repertoires, and approximately 12 million of those chains were shared by two or more donors. Raw reads were error-corrected and collapsed into unique sequences with a nearest-neighbor algorithm that merged closely related sequences to remove PCR and sequencing errors. Alignment of CDR3 sequences to IMGT reference sequences was used to assign V, D and J gene segments. For a sequence to be retained, a match of at least six nucleotides to both a V gene segment and a J gene segment was required. A rearrangement counted as productive if the CDR3 had no stop codons and remained in frame with V and J, and every other rearrangement counted as non-productive. CDR3 was defined by IMGT convention, running from the second conserved V-encoded cysteine to the conserved J-encoded phenylalanine. In an earlier analysis of more than 550 of the donors, sequences lacking an unambiguous match to a single V gene segment were excluded. An earlier analysis of approximately 590 of the donors classified V segments as functional when productive rearrangements were above 56.7% and as segregating when the standard deviation between donors was above 5%. A statistical classification framework was built for diagnosing cytomegalovirus status from the catalog of TCR beta chain sequences. V and J gene assignment, in a later analysis, came from comparing TCR nucleotide sequences with IMGT/GENE-DB human TR gene sequences. In a later analysis, CDR3 sequences and most-parsimonious VDJ recombination scenarios were assigned using the TCRdist pipeline. In a later analysis, each TCR beta chain was defined by its CDR3 amino acid sequence together with its V-gene family, and reads without a unique V-gene family were excluded. A later analysis removed nearly 600 highly shared, low-generation-probability nucleotide sequences to deal with suspected cross-contamination and a sequencing artifact. For each public chain, a later analysis derived a clonal expansion index from normalized ranks of inferred template counts within each repertoire. In a later analysis, generation probabilities were computed using a VDJ recombination model fitted to out-of-frame rearrangements, and the results were checked against IGoR. A later analysis scored TCR-TCR, TCR-HLA and TCR-CMV co-occurrence with hypergeometric tests, applying a repertoire-size bias correction to TCR pairs. A later analysis estimated false discovery rates by permuting HLA or CMV assignments 20 times. In a later analysis, co-occurring TCRs were grouped using DBSCAN, with TCRdist sequence similarity added in when clustering inside HLA-allele-positive subsets. Repertoires with fewer than 30,000 or more than 120,000 public chains were left out of co-occurrence clustering, as were roughly five repertoires with anomalous nucleotide sharing. Held by TCRdb, this immuneACCESS table contains in-frame sequences only and omits some clones. Under half of the omission traces to an unresolved V gene where checked; the cause of the rest is unknown. The D gene and trimming were derived from the DNA, and the V and J assignments and clone size from that table. The sample's records list 30,000 to 35,000 clones. The ten biggest clones cover approximately 5% of the sample.

Taken from the germline V gene, the CDR1 and CDR2 loops are KGHSH and LQKENI. Germline trimming: 6 bases from V, 2 bases from J; junction bases outside gene matches: 9. The CDR3 has 15 amino acids, counting the end cysteine and phenylalanine. Only the CDR3 region is kept as DNA, spanning 45 bases read in frame from base 1. The source material was PBMCs. The V gene is TRBV18 and the J gene is TRBJ2-7; 8 junctional bases match TRBD1. This clonotype originated in a woman aged 35 to 49 in good health and CMV-seropositive. The DNA sequence is given as TGTGCCAGCTCCCCGGGGACAGGCCCGGCCTACGAGCAGTACTTC. This is translated as CASSPGTGPAYEQYF.